This T cell receptor (beta chain) was sequenced for a study of cytomegalovirus exposure and HLA in healthy donors. Study findings and constraints: Most TCR sequences proved rare, with some public TCRs found in many donors. Reports state that TCR beta sequences accurately predicted most subjects' HLA-A and HLA-B alleles. One cluster of highly shared sequence variants probably arose as a sequencing artifact.

Concerning this clone itself: As yet, its antigen is unknown.

The CDR3 has 16 residues. The germline gives CDR1 LNHNV, CDR2 YYDKDF (reference sequence). The V gene lost 0 bases and the J gene lost 1 base, with 10 bases spanning the gap. PCR primers comprised 60 Vbeta and 13 Jbeta primers. Using immunoSEQ multiplex PCR, the repertoire was profiled, and TCRdb retains in-frame clones only, with some absent. In the table there are around 75,000 clones, roughly 76% of which are singletons. The sequence came from a man between 18 and 35 years old in good health and CMV-seronegative. Sequenced: PBMCs. The chain links TRBV15 to TRBJ1-5, with D unresolved. DNA of the CDR3: TGTGCCACCAGCAGAGAGGTTGCAGGAAGCAATCAGCCCCAGCATTTT. Protein sequence: CATSREVAGSNQPQHF. The full variable domain, completed using reference TRBV15 and TRBJ1-5, is DAMVIQNPRYQVTQFGKPVTLSCSQTLNHNVMYWYQQKSSQAPKLLFHYYDKDFNNEADTPDNFQSRRPNTSFCFLDIRSPGLGDTAMYLCATSREVAGSNQPQHFGDGTRLSIL.